What follows describes a single TCR beta chain. Antigen specificity is unknown. J was trimmed by 5 bases and V by 3 bases; bases with no gene match: 7. This CDR3 has 14 amino acids. Per the germline V gene, CDR1 is SEHNR and CDR2 is FQNEAQ (reference sequence). This entry is derived from a study of OX40 agonist ivuxolimab in advanced cancers. Study context: Three patients got partial responses; one had hepatocellular carcinoma and two had cutaneous melanoma.

Blood draws occurred at baseline, cycle 4 day 1, and cycle 7 day 1. Findings and caveats of the study: Some nonresponders additionally presented with little normalized T-cell clonal expansion.

Profiled with immunoSEQ multiplex PCR; TCRdb holds only in-frame clones, not every one. The sample holds over 75,000 clones, 94% seen once. The receptor was isolated from an adult with an advanced solid tumor such as melanoma, head and neck, liver or kidney cancer. This rearrangement joins TRBV7-9 to TRBJ2-7; 7 bases agree with TRBD1. The sample consisted of CD4+ or CD8+ T cells sorted from blood, taken in a trial of the OX40 agonist ivuxolimab. The DNA for the CDR3 is TGTGCCAGCAGCTTCCGGGACAGAGTCCACGAGCAGTACTTC. Translating it yields CASSFRDRVHEQYF. The complete variable domain, with remaining parts taken from reference TRBV7-9 and TRBJ2-7, reads DTGVSQNPRHKITKRGQNVTFRCDPISEHNRLYWYRQTLGQGPEFLTYFQNEAQLEKSRLLSDRFSAERPKGSFSTLEIQRTEQGDSAMYLCASSFRDRVHEQYFGPGTRLTVT.